This T cell receptor beta chain was observed in a study of cytomegalovirus exposure and HLA in healthy donors. The PCR made use of 60 Vbeta and 13 Jbeta primers. Method: immunoSEQ multiplex PCR; TCRdb's copy keeps in-frame clones and lacks some. The listing records some 80,000 clones. The specimen sequenced was PBMCs. This receptor was identified in a man aged 45-65 years in good health and CMV-seropositive.

CDR3: CASNYVGSEQYF. The CDR3 DNA is TGTGCCAGCAACTACGTCGGAAGCGAGCAGTACTTC. The chain is built from TRBV2 and TRBJ2-7; D unresolved. The germline V gene encodes CDR1 SNHLY and CDR2 FYNNEI. The CDR3 runs 12 residues. The V gene lost 7 bases and the J gene lost 6 bases, with 13 bases spanning the gap.